These 23 T cell receptor beta chains were sequenced from one sample in a study of shared clonotypes between healthy human individuals (dated by TCRdb to between 2020 and 2021). The library relied on the immunoSEQ multiplex PCR assay. TCRdb obtained this table from immuneACCESS and retained in-frame rearrangements with V and J assigned. These tables miss some clones; where compared with another copy, unresolved V genes account for less than half of the shortfall, and the remainder is unexplained. Recorded for this sample are fewer than 1.6 million clones; approximately 98.5% of them occurred a single time. Around 0.33% of the sample is in the top ten clones. Material: naive CD4+ T cells sorted from blood. The sample's cell subset or site, from its label and the paper: CD45RA+ positively selected. These receptors all come from a man aged 25-45 years in good health.

The V and J genes are TRBV5-1 and TRBJ2-5; 7 bases match TRBD2. The CDR3 length is 15 residues. CDR1 is SGHRS and CDR2 is YFSETQ in the germline V gene. Trimming removed 0 bases from V and 1 base from J; junction bases left unmatched: 3. Written as DNA, the CDR3 is TGCGCCAGCAGCTTGGAAGGGAGGGCCCAAGAGACCCAGTACTTC. Protein: CASSLEGRAQETQYF. The whole variable domain, remainder taken from reference TRBV5-1 and TRBJ2-5, is KAGVTQTPRYLIKTRGQQVTLSCSPISGHRSVSWYQQTPGQGLQFLFEYFSETQRNKGNFPGRFSGRQFSNSRSEMNVSTLELGDSALYLCASSLEGRAQETQYFGPGTRLLVL.

This clone was seen only once. This chain joins TRBV6-1 and TRBJ2-2, with TRBD2 identical over 9 bases. In germline, CDR1 is MNHNS, CDR2 SASEGT. Trimming took 1 base from V and 7 from J; bases not matched to a gene: 4. This CDR3 has 15 amino acids. The CDR3 spells CASSEVAGVGGELFF. The CDR3 DNA is TGTGCCAGCAGTGAAGTAGCGGGAGTTGGCGGGGAGCTGTTTTTT.

This chain links TRBV5-1 with TRBJ1-1; D is undetermined. The CDR3 length is 15 residues. Trimming pared 4 bases from V and 0 bases from J, leaving 13 bases between. The germline CDR1 and CDR2 sequences are SGHRS and YFSETQ. CDR3 amino acids: CASSRRTDLNTEAFF. The CDR3, as DNA: TGCGCCAGCAGCCGACGGACGGACTTGAACACTGAAGCTTTCTTT.

The V gene is TRBV2, the J gene TRBJ2-2; 7 bases agree with TRBD1. Germline CDR1 reads SNHLY; CDR2 reads FYNNEI. J gave up 2 bases and V 7 bases, and 10 bases lay outside the gene matches. CDR3 length: 16 amino acids. CDR3 nucleotides: TGTGCCAGCATATTACAGGGGCCAGCAAACACCGGGGAGCTGTTTTTT. As protein: CASILQGPANTGELFF. The full variable domain, with the rest looked up from reference TRBV2 and TRBJ2-2, is EPEVTQTPSHQVTQMGQEVILRCVPISNHLYFYWYRQILGQKVEFLVSFYNNEISEKSEIFDDQFSVERPDGSNFTLKIRSTKLEDSAMYFCASILQGPANTGELFFGEGSRLTVL.

This clone showed up just once. This sequence joins TRBV5-5 and TRBJ2-3; 10 bases are a match to TRBD2. Per germline, CDR1 SGHKS and CDR2 YYEKEE (reference sequence). CDR3 length: 16 residues. With V trimmed by 6 bases and J by 3 bases, 10 bases remained unmatched. CDR3 loop: CASIRGLAVTTDTQYF. The CDR3 bases are TGTGCCAGCATCCGCGGACTAGCGGTGACTACAGATACGCAGTATTTT.

V and J are TRBV18 and TRBJ2-7, with D possibly TRBD2 on 6 matching bases. The CDR3 runs 13 residues. Germline CDR1 KGHSH, CDR2 LQKENI. V shed 2 bases and J shed 6 bases, with 11 bases lying between them. The chain's CDR3 is CASSPERRGEQYF. DNA of the CDR3: TGTGCCAGCTCACCAGAGCGGAGGGGCGAGCAGTACTTC.

This chain links TRBV19 with TRBJ2-5, with 7 nucleotides matching TRBD2. Germline values: CDR1 LNHDA, CDR2 SQIVND (reference sequence). This CDR3 comprises 16 residues. V gave up 6 bases and J gave up 4 bases; unmatched junction bases: 14. CDR3 sequence: CASSVSSGSPGETQYF. The CDR3 DNA reads TGTGCCAGTAGCGTGAGTAGCGGGTCTCCCGGAGAGACCCAGTACTTC.

The CDR3 region is CAISEVGGDGYTF. For the CDR3, the DNA is TGTGCCATCAGTGAGGTCGGGGGAGATGGCTACACCTTC. This chain uses TRBV10-3 with TRBJ1-2; weak D call: TRBD1 (5 bases). Germline lookup yields CDR1 ENHRY and CDR2 SYGVKD. This CDR3 is built from 13 residues. Trimming removed 2 bases at V and 6 bases at J, with 10 bases between.

V and J are TRBV28 and TRBJ2-1; 8 positions agree with TRBD1. CDR1 is MDHEN, CDR2 SYDVKM, per germline. The V segment lost 2 bases and the J segment 6 bases; nucleotides outside the gene matches: 6. CDR3 length equals 15 residues. The CDR3 here is CASSLRQGMSNEQFF. The CDR3, as DNA: TGTGCCAGCAGTTTACGACAGGGGATGAGCAATGAGCAGTTCTTC. The full variable domain, with the rest looked up from reference TRBV28 and TRBJ2-1, is DVKVTQSSRYLVKRTGEKVFLECVQDMDHENMFWYRQDPGLGLRLIYFSYDVKMKEKGDIPEGYSVSREKKERFSLILESASTNQTSMYLCASSLRQGMSNEQFFGPGTRLTVL.

Points on this clone: This sample also contains other DNA sequences that code for the same CDR3. This chain uses TRBV18 with TRBJ1-2; tentatively, D is TRBD1 (5 bases). Germline loops: CDR1 KGHSH, CDR2 LQKENI. This CDR3 is built from 14 residues. The V gene lost 2 bases and the J gene lost 2 bases, with 9 bases spanning the gap. This chain's CDR3 is CASSPGGANYGYTF. DNA for the CDR3: TGTGCCAGCTCACCAGGGGGTGCAAACTATGGCTACACCTTC. The entire variable domain, with the rest obtained from reference TRBV18 and TRBJ1-2, is as follows: NAGVMQNPRHLVRRRGQEARLRCSPMKGHSHVYWYRQLPEEGLKFMVYLQKENIIDESGMPKERFSAEFPKEGPSILRIQQVVRGDSAAYFCASSPGGANYGYTFGSGTRLTVV.

The V gene is TRBV29-1, the J gene TRBJ2-7, with 9 bases lining up with TRBD2. The ends lost 4 bases at V and 3 bases at J; junction bases unmatched: 4. The CDR3 is made up of 13 amino acids. Germline CDR1 is SQVTM and CDR2 is ANQGSEA. Here the CDR3 DNA reads TGCAGCGTTGGAGGGACTAGCAGCTACGAGCAGTACTTC. This translates into CSVGGTSSYEQYF.

This sequence joins TRBV2 and TRBJ2-7; D possibly uses TRBD1 or TRBD2 (5 bases each). The V end lost 6 bases, the J end lost 4 bases, and 16 bases lay between the germline ends. This CDR3 spans 14 amino acids. Germline V gives CDR1 SNHLY, CDR2 FYNNEI. The CDR3 nucleotides are TGTGCCAGCAGGGAGCCAGGGACGGGTTACGAGCAGTACTTC. Its translation: CASREPGTGYEQYF.

This chain joins TRBV5-5 and TRBJ1-2; maybe TRBD1 (5 bases). The ends were cut back, 4 bases at V and 7 bases at J, with 11 bases in the middle. Germline V gene data show CDR1 as SGHKS and CDR2 as YYEKEE (reference sequence). The CDR3 has 12 amino acids. CDR3 residues: CASSTAGTGYTF. CDR3 nucleotide sequence: TGTGCCAGCAGCACAGCCGGGACTGGCTACACCTTC.

The V gene is TRBV14, the J gene TRBJ1-2; D unclear. Per the germline V gene, CDR1 is SGHDN and CDR2 is FVKESK. This CDR3 region has 13 residues. The germline V and J ends were trimmed by 0 bases and 4 bases, with 6 bases remaining between them. The CDR3 nucleotides are TGTGCCAGCAGCCAAGAAGTGACCTATGGCTACACCTTC. This encodes CASSQEVTYGYTF.

This chain links TRBV19 with TRBJ2-5, with 8 bases fitting TRBD2. The CDR3 length is 13 residues. V was clipped by 7 bases and J by 4 bases; unmatched bases: 5. The germline gives CDR1 LNHDA, CDR2 SQIVND (reference sequence). In nucleotides, the CDR3 is TGTGCCAGTAAGCCGCTAGCGGGAGAGACCCAGTACTTC. Translated, it gives CASKPLAGETQYF.

CDR3: CSGQRSGGGGTQYF. The CDR3 nucleotides read TGCAGCGGACAAAGAAGTGGCGGCGGGGGGACCCAGTACTTC. The chain has TRBV29-1 and TRBJ2-5; TRBD2 aligns across 7 bases. The CDR3 has 14 residues. The ends lost 7 bases at V and 7 bases at J; junction bases unmatched: 15. From germline, CDR1 is SQVTM and CDR2 ANQGSEA.

About this clone: The same CDR3 arises from other DNA sequences in this sample as well. The chain employs TRBV5-4 and TRBJ2-7; D is unresolved. CDR3 length: 11 amino acids. V dropped 0 bases and J dropped 3 bases, with 1 base sitting between them. Per the germline V gene, CDR1 is SGHNT and CDR2 is YYREEE (reference sequence). The CDR3 DNA follows: TGTGCCAGCAGCTTGGGCTACGAGCAGTACTTC. The encoded protein is CASSLGYEQYF.

J is TRBJ2-7 and V is TRBV14; 9 bases match TRBD1. With 1 base clipped from V and 1 base from J, the junction kept 5 bases outside the gene matches. Germline V gene lookup returns CDR1 SGHDN and CDR2 FVKESK. This CDR3 is built from 16 residues. The CDR3 spells CASSQGFGTGSYEQYF. In DNA, the CDR3 is TGTGCCAGCAGCCAAGGGTTTGGGACAGGGTCCTACGAGCAGTACTTC.

The chain couples TRBV7-9 to TRBJ2-5; TRBD2 might be the D (5 bases). Germline-derived CDR1 and CDR2 are SEHNR and FQNEAQ (reference sequence). V gave up 5 bases and J gave up 2 bases, with 12 bases separating them. The CDR3 is made up of 14 amino acids. The CDR3 loop is CASSTQLGQETQYF. DNA of the CDR3: TGTGCCAGCAGCACCCAACTAGGACAAGAGACCCAGTACTTC.

The rearrangement joins TRBV5-1 to TRBJ2-3; TRBD1 or TRBD2 may be the D gene (6 bases each). CDR3 length: 17 residues. The germline V gene encodes CDR1 SGHRS and CDR2 YFSETQ. Trimming removed 1 base from V and 4 bases from J, with 19 bases in between. The CDR3 coding sequence is TGCGCCAGCAGCTTGTTCCGGGGGCAAACTGGAGCAGATACGCAGTATTTT. This encodes CASSLFRGQTGADTQYF.

This chain connects TRBV6-6 to TRBJ2-5, with no clear D. CDR1 MNHNY and CDR2 SVGAGI come from the germline V gene (reference sequence). This CDR3 region has 11 residues. With 4 bases removed from V and 5 bases from J, the gap between germline ends came to 5 bases. The CDR3 loop reads CASSFRETQYF. For the CDR3, the DNA is TGTGCCAGCAGTTTTCGGGAGACCCAGTACTTC.

The chain has TRBV5-4 and TRBJ1-2, with a tentative D call TRBD1 (5 bases). This CDR3 is built from 15 residues. Trimming took 4 bases from V and 3 from J, leaving 16 bases between them. Germline-derived CDR1 and CDR2 are SGHNT and YYREEE (reference sequence). The CDR3 DNA reads as TGTGCCAGCAGCGCCGGGGGACCATCGGACTATGGCTACACCTTC. Encoded protein: CASSAGGPSDYGYTF.

This chain joins TRBV29-1 and TRBJ2-1; 9 bases map to TRBD2. This CDR3 has 16 residues. With 8 bases clipped from V and 6 bases from J, the junction kept 17 bases outside the gene matches. The germline CDR1 and CDR2 sequences are SQVTM and ANQGSEA. CDR3 in amino acids: CSYDPPGLAFGNEQFF. In DNA form, the CDR3 reads TGCAGCTACGATCCCCCGGGACTAGCTTTCGGCAATGAGCAGTTCTTC.